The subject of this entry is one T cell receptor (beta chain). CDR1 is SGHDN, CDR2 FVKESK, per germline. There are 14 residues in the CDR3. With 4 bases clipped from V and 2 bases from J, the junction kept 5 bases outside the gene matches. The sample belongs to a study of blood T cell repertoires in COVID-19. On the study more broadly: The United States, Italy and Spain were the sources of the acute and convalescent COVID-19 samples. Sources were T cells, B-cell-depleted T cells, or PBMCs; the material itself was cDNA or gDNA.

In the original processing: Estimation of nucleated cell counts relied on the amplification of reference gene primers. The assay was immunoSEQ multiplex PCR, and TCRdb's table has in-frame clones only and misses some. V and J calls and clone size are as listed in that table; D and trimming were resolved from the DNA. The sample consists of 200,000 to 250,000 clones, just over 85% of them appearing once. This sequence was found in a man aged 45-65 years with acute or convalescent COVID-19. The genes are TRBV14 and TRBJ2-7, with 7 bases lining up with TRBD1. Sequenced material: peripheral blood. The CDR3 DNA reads TGTGCCAGCAGCCCGGGACAGCGAACCTACGAGCAGTACTTC. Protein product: CASSPGQRTYEQYF.